This is a list of T cell receptor beta chains from one sample in a study of blood T cell repertoires in COVID-19. The assay was immunoSEQ multiplex PCR, and TCRdb's table has in-frame clones only and misses some. The sample includes 250,000 to 300,000 clones, just over 90% of them seen just once. Sequencing input: PBMCs or T cells enriched from blood (not recorded which). The receptors were gathered from a woman aged 40 to 50 with acute COVID-19. The conserved cysteine and the conserved F or W are not part of the CDR3 here.

TRBV6-4	ASSDSDSFTGNTIY
TRBV27	ASRNRVNSPLH
TRBV15	ATSRDSGRVGSPLH
TRBV5-8	ASRSGGNEQF
TRBV24-1	ATRTHRAGRGTLH
TRBV27	ASLAQGSSEQY
TRBV5-8	ASSRDLLKDEQY
TRBV7-8	ASSFDRGHGYT
TRBV7-3	ASSPQTSGGGTGELF
TRBV7-9	ASSMDREVTEAF
TRBV2	ASRPGQLNQPQH
TRBV13	ASSLVLQDPQGNTEAF
TRBV3-1/TRBV3-2	ASSQVGGGPYSGNTIY
TRBV9	ASSARLAGGTDTQY
TRBV12-3/TRBV12-4	ASSLTGRNGYT
TRBV6-5	ASSYSTGEQY
TRBV10-2	ASSELNRAFYT
TRBV2	ASSTLGTSEGIEDTGELF
TRBV2	ASRGGSRSTDTQY
TRBV9	ASSIYRGEGTDTQY
TRBV11-3	ASSPERAGAGELF
TRBV28	ASSLWQGEAF
TRBV19	ASRGSEGLADYEQY
TRBV7-2	ASSVGTNYNEQF
TRBV10-3	AISESERTSYNEQF
TRBV5-4	ASSLPQETQY
TRBV6-1	ASSEVQGSNSPLH
TRBV5-1	ASSLTGQGSYEQY
TRBV24-1	ATSDPGQGASGYT
TRBV11-2	ASSPGQGFIQPQH
TRBV3-1/TRBV3-2	ASSLFRDYKTGELF
TRBV5-8	ASRSSGRGEQF
TRBV18	ASSPPALQIGDALQGFSYEQY
TRBV30	AWSLGLAEQY
TRBV19	ASRRTVSNQPQH
TRBV2	ASSWGLQETQY
TRBV28	ASSPTGLAGYTGELF
TRBV29-1	SVGQADEQY
TRBV5-1	ASSSQGQGNTEAF
TRBV30	AWSVQGTGKKLF
TRBV4-1	ASSQGGLAGNQETQY
TRBV27	ASSFLAGGPESEQF
TRBV28	ASSLGGRFYGYT
TRBV4-3	ASSQVWQGKGGGEQF
TRBV4-3	ASSHLLAGGQDEQY
TRBV6-4	ASSPREAGEQF
TRBV7-9	AVTRVNTEAF
TRBV28	ASSLPKGGYNEQF
TRBV18	ASSHPGQASGNTIY
TRBV6-2/TRBV6-3	ASSYFLAGDTQY
TRBV6-5	ASSYSTGKGQPQH
TRBV18	ASSSPRGPGSSYEQY
TRBV19	ASSTRQNHWDGYT
TRBV7-8	ASSVTGPEQY
TRBV7-3	ASSTMATGELF
TRBV5-1	ASSLAPTGVGPNEKLF
TRBV19	ASNPGDWTEAF
TRBV19	ASRTPPGTGNIQY
TRBV7-6	ASSPGQGKLYEQY